This TCR beta chain was sequenced in a study of blood T cell repertoires in COVID-19. Study at large: The United States, Italy and Spain supplied acute and convalescent COVID-19 samples.

Methods used by the authors: Quantification of nucleated cells was approximated via reference gene primer amplification. Measured with immunoSEQ multiplex PCR; TCRdb has only the in-frame clones, and not every one. The DNA was the basis for D and trimming; V, J and clone size are from that table. In the table there are about 76,000 clones, approximately 88% of which are singletons. Germline loops: CDR1 GTSNPN, CDR2 SVGIG (reference sequence). Trimming removed 1 base from V and 0 bases from J; junction bases left unmatched: 5. CDR3 length equals 15 residues. This chain links TRBV30 with TRBJ1-1; TRBD1 matches at 7 bases. The sequence came from a man aged 25 to 45 with acute or convalescent COVID-19. Input material: peripheral blood. CDR3 amino acids: CAWSARQGMNTEAFF. CDR3 nucleotide sequence: TGTGCCTGGAGTGCAAGACAGGGAATGAACACTGAAGCTTTCTTT.